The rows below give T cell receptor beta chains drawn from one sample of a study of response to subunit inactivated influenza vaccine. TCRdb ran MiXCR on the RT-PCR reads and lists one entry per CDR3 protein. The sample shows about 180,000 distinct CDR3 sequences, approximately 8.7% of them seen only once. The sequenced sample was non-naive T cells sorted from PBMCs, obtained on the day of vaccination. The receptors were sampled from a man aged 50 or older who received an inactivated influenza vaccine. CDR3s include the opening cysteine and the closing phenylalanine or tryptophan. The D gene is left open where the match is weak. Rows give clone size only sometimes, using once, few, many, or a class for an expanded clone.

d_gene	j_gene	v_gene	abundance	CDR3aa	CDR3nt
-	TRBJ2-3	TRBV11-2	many	CASSLGDTDTQYF	TGTGCCAGCAGCTTAGGAGACACAGATACGCAGTATTTT
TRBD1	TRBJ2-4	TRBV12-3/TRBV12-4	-	CASSQGQGGTKNIQYF	TGTGCCAGCAGTCAGGGACAGGGAGGTACCAAAAACATTCAGTACTTC
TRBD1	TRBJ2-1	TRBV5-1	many	CASSLSGQDNEQFF	TGCGCCAGCAGCTTGTCGGGACAGGACAATGAGCAGTTCTTC
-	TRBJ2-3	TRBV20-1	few	CSASLPLHRDGGTDTQYF	TGCAGTGCTAGTCTACCCTTGCACAGGGATGGTGGTACAGATACGCAGTATTTT
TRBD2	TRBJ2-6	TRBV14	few	CASSQWEGPSGANVLTF	TGTGCCAGCAGCCAATGGGAGGGACCCTCTGGGGCCAACGTCCTGACTTTC
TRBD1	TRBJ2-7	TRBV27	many	CASRDRGFSYEQYF	TGTGCCAGCAGGGACAGGGGGTTCTCCTACGAGCAGTACTTC
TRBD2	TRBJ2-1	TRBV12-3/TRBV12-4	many	CASSRRTSGSRWGEQFF	TGTGCCAGCAGCCGACGGACTAGCGGGAGCCGGTGGGGTGAGCAGTTCTTC
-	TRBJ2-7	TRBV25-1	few	CASSVQVEQYF	TGTGCCAGCAGTGTACAGGTCGAACAGTACTTC
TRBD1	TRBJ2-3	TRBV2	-	CASKQQGVTDTQYF	TGTGCCAGCAAGCAACAGGGGGTCACAGATACGCAGTATTTT
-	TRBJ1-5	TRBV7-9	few	CASSLDGGNNQPQHF	TGTGCCAGCAGCTTAGATGGGGGGAACAATCAGCCCCAGCATTTT
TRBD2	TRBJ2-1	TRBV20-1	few	CSAPGYSGTSGRDSYNEQFF	TGCAGCGCTCCGGGTTACTCCGGGACTAGCGGGAGGGATTCCTACAATGAGCAGTTCTTC
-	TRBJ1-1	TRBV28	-	CASRYGGGTEAFF	TGTGCCAGCAGATATGGAGGGGGCACTGAAGCTTTCTTT
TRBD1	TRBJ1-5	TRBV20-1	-	CSGIYGQGRQPQHF	TGCAGTGGGATCTACGGACAGGGAAGGCAGCCCCAGCATTTT
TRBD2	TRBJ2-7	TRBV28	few	CASRPGTSGSSYEQYF	TGTGCCAGCAGACCCGGGACTAGCGGGAGCTCCTACGAGCAGTACTTC
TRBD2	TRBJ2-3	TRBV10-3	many	CACSGGDTQYF	TGTGCCTGTTCCGGGGGGGATACGCAGTATTTT
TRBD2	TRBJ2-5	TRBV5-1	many	CASSPTSNRRGETQYF	TGCGCCAGCAGCCCGACTAGCAACCGCCGGGGAGAGACCCAGTACTTC
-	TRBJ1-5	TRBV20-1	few	CSALRGGGGSSNQPQHF	TGCAGTGCCCTGCGAGGTGGGGGGGGGTCGAGCAATCAGCCCCAGCATTTT
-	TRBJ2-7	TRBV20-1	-	CSAREPNYEQYF	TGCAGTGCTAGAGAACCGAACTACGAGCAGTACTTC
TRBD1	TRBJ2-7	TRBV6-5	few	CASSSRLTGAGSEQYF	TGTGCCAGCAGTTCCCGATTGACAGGGGCGGGTAGCGAGCAGTACTTC